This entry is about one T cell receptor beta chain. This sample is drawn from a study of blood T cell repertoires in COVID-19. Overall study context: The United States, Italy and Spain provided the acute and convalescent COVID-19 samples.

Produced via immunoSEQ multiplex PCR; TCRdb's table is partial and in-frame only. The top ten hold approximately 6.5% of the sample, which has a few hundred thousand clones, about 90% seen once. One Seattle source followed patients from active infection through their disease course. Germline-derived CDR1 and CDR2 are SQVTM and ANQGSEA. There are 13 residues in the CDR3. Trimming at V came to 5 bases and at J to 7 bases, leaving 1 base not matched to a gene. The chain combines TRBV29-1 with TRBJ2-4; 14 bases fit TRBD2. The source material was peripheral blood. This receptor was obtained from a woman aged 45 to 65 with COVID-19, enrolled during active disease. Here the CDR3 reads CSVRTSGRNIQYF. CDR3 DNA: TGCAGCGTTCGGACTAGCGGGAGGAACATTCAGTACTTC.